This TCR beta chain was captured in a study of response to subunit inactivated influenza vaccine. General observations from the study: Authors suggested each seasonal flu vaccination may recruit only limited numbers of new T cells.

This clonotype was observed a few times. Its target is not known. Each CDR3 protein is one row after TCRdb ran MiXCR on the RT-PCR reads. The sample has around 580,000 distinct CDR3 sequences; 12% to 15% are singletons. V lost 4 bases, J lost 5 bases, and 5 bases stayed unmatched. In germline, CDR1 is SGHRS, CDR2 YFSETQ. This CDR3 contains 14 residues. Sequenced here: PBMCs from blood, sampled roughly 12 days after vaccination. The chain couples TRBV5-1 to TRBJ2-3, with 9 nucleotides matching TRBD1. This TCR was recovered from a man aged 50 or older who received an inactivated influenza vaccine. For the CDR3, the DNA is TGCGCCAGCAGCGCAACAGGGGGCGGAGATACGCAGTATTTT. It is translated as CASSATGGGDTQYF.